This T cell receptor (beta chain) emerged from a study of shared clonotypes between healthy human individuals. The DNA input per sorted-subset replicate PCR was about 0.2 ug, corresponding to some 30,000 T cell genomes. TCRdb's table, derived via immunoSEQ multiplex PCR, lists solely in-frame clones and lacks some. This sample has some 2,000,000 clones, with 85% to 95% found just once. Worth noting for this clone: Its antigen is not identified.

Overall study findings and caveats: Clonotype sharing across several donors was observed for around 4.5% of naive CD4 clonotypes.

The V gene lost 5 bases and the J gene lost 5 bases, with 12 bases spanning the gap. This CDR3 has 13 amino acids. Germline loops: CDR1 SQVTM, CDR2 ANQGSEA. The receptor was isolated from a man between 18 and 35 years old in good health. The chain employs TRBV29-1 and TRBJ1-4; D perhaps matches TRBD1 (6 bases). Sequenced input: naive CD4+ T cells sorted from blood. Subset: CD45RA+ positively selected. The CDR3, as DNA: TGCAGCGTTAAACAGGGCCTAAATGAAAAACTGTTTTTT. Protein: CSVKQGLNEKLFF.